This T cell receptor beta chain was identified in a study of cytomegalovirus exposure and HLA in healthy donors. The overall study: Drawn from HLA-typed donors, about 82 million unique TCRs were held in an early data release.

Regarding the study as a whole: Sequencing likely generated an artifact that appeared as a cluster of highly shared sequence variants. V- and J-gene trimming of TCR beta was linked (in a later analysis) to a missense DCLRE1C variant.

PCR primers comprised 60 Vbeta and 13 Jbeta primers. Clones were read by immunoSEQ multiplex PCR, and TCRdb kept only the in-frame ones, dropping some. The sample holds under 150,000 clones, approximately 80% seen once. Points on this clone: Its antigen is unknown.

The germline V gene has CDR1 GTSNPN and CDR2 SVGIG (reference sequence). This CDR3 has 15 residues. Trimming removed 5 bases from V and 9 bases from J, with 20 bases in between. The sequenced material came from PBMCs. V and J are TRBV30 and TRBJ1-6; maybe TRBD1 (5 bases). The receptor comes from a man aged 30-40 years in good health and CMV-seropositive. The CDR3 here is CAWAYGQKHSSPLHF. The CDR3 DNA follows: TGTGCCTGGGCCTACGGACAAAAACATTCTTCACCCCTCCACTTT.